This entry concerns a single T cell receptor (beta chain). Its matching antigen is unknown. 60 Vbeta and 13 Jbeta primers were used in PCR. Produced via immunoSEQ multiplex PCR; TCRdb's table is partial and in-frame only. The sample includes under 150,000 clones, around three fifths of them seen just once. This entry is derived from a study of cytomegalovirus exposure and HLA in healthy donors. General study results and limits: The investigators catalogued 164 TCR beta chains as cytomegalovirus-associated. A missense DCLRE1C variant was associated with V- and J-gene trimming of TCR beta chains in a later analysis, and an independent cohort replicated the association.

The trim removed 0 bases at V and 2 bases at J, leaving 4 bases unmatched. Germline V gene sequence: CDR1 SGHDT, CDR2 YYEEEE. CDR3 size: 16 residues. The sequencing input was PBMCs. The origin of this receptor is a woman aged 40 to 50 in good health and CMV-seronegative. The genes are TRBV5-6 and TRBJ2-3; TRBD2 matches at 9 bases. The CDR3 DNA reads as TGTGCCAGCAGCTTGGATCTAGCGGGGATCACAGATACGCAGTATTTT. Amino acid sequence: CASSLDLAGITDTQYF.